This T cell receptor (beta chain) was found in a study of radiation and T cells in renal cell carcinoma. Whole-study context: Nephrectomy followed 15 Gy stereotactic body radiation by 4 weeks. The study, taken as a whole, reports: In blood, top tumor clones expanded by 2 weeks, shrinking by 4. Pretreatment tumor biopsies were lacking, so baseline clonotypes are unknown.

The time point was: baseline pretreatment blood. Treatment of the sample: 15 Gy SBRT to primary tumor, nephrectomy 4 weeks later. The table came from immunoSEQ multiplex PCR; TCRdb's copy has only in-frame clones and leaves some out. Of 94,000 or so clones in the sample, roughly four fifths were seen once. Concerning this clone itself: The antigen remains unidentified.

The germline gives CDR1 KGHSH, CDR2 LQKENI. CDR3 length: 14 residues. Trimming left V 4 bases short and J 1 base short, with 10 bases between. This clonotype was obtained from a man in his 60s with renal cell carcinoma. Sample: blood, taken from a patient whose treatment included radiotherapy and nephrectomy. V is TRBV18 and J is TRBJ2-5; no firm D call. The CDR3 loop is CASSLGHSQETQYF. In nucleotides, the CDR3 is TGTGCCAGCTCACTTGGTCACAGCCAAGAGACCCAGTACTTC.